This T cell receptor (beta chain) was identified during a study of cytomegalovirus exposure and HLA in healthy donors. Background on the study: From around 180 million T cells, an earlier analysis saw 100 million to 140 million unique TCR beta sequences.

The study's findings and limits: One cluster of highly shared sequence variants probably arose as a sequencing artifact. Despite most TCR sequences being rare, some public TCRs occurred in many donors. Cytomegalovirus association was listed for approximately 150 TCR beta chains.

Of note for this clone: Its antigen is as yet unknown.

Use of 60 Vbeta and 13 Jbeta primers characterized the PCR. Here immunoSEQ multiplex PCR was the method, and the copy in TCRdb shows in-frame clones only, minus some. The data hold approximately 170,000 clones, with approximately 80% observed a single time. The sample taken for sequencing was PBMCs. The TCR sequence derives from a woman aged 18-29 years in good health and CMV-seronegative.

The CDR3 DNA reads as TGCGCCAGCAGCCAAGATGAGGCTAGCGGGAGGCTCTACGAGCAGTACTTC. As protein: CASSQDEASGRLYEQYF. The rearrangement joins TRBV4-3 to TRBJ2-7; 11 bases are shared with TRBD2. Germline trimming cut 0 bases from V and 3 bases from J; bases unmatched to any gene: 7. CDR3 size: 17 residues. From germline, CDR1 is LGHNA and CDR2 YSLEER.